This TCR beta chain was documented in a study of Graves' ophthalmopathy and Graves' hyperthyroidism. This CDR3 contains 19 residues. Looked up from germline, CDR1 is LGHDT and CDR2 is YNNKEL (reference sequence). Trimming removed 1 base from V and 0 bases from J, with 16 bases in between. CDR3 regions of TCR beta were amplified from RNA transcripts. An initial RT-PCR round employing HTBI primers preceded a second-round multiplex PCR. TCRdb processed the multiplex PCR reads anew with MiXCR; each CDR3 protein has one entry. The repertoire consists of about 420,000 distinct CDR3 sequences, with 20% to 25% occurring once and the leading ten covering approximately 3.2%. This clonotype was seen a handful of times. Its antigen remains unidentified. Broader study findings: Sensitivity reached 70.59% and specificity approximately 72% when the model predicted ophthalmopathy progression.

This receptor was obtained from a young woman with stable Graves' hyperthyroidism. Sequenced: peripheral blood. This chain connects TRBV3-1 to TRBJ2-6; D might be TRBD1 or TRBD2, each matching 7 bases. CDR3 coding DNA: TGTGCCAGCAGCCAAGGGTTGCAGGGGGGGGACTCTGGGGCCAACGTCCTGACTTTC. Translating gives CASSQGLQGGDSGANVLTF.